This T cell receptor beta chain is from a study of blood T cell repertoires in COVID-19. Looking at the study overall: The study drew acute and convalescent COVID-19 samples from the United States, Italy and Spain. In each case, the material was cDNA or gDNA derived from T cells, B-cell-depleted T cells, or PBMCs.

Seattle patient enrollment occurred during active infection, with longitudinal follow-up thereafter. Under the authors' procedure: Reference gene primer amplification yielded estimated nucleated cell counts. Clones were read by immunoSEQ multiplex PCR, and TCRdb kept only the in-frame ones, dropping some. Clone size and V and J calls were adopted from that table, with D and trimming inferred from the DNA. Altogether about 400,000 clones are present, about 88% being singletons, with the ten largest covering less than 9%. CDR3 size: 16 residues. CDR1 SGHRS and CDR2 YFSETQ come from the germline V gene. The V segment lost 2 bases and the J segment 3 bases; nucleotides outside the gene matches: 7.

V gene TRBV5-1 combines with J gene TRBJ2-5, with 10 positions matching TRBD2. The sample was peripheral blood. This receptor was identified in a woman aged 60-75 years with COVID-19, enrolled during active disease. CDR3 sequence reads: CASSFPGSGGEETQYF. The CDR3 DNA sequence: TGCGCCAGCAGCTTTCCGGGGAGCGGGGGGGAAGAGACCCAGTACTTC.